Listed here are 10 T cell receptor beta chains from one sample, sequenced in a study of radiotherapy plus CTLA-4 blockade in lung cancer (dated 2018 in TCRdb). The library was obtained by the immunoSEQ multiplex PCR assay. TCRdb stores this immuneACCESS table with in-frame sequences only. Part of the clones is absent; in the studies checked, under half of the shortfall reflects unresolved V genes, and no reason is known for the rest. Counted in this sample were 45,000 to 60,000 clones; 79% of them appeared once. The top ten hold 6.5% to 10% of the sample. Sequences were derived from peripheral blood, sampled from a patient treated with radiotherapy plus ipilimumab. The source is a human donor with non-small cell lung cancer who had a complete response to radiotherapy plus ipilimumab.

This clone appeared a few times. This chain uses TRBV6-5 with TRBJ2-1; 8 nucleotides agree with TRBD1. CDR1 is MNHEY, CDR2 SVGAGI, per germline. This CDR3 has 14 residues. V lost 2 bases and J lost 13; bases outside the gene matches: 10. In DNA form, the CDR3 reads TGTGCCAGCAGTTACGTGGACAGGGTGAATGGACAGTTCTTC. The encoded protein is CASSYVDRVNGQFF.

The chain uses TRBV15 and TRBJ1-5; 9 positions match TRBD1. V lost 5 bases and J lost 7; bases outside the gene matches: 9. Germline assignment: CDR1 LNHNV and CDR2 YYDKDF (reference sequence). The CDR3 contains 15 residues. CDR3 sequence reads: CATSLDRGGYQPQHF. DNA for the CDR3: TGTGCCACCAGCCTGGACAGGGGAGGTTACCAGCCCCAGCATTTT.

J is TRBJ2-3 and V is TRBV5-1; no clear D gene. Germline V lookup: CDR1 SGHRS, CDR2 YFSETQ. Trimming cost V 5 bases and J 5 bases, with 9 bases left between them. This CDR3 is 12 amino acids long. The CDR3 DNA reads TGCGCCAGCAGTTTGCGCGGAGATACGCAGTATTTT. It is translated as CASSLRGDTQYF.

The chain recombines TRBV6-1 with TRBJ2-3, with TRBD1 matching over 7 bases. The germline V gene encodes CDR1 MNHNS and CDR2 SASEGT. Trimming at V came to 4 bases and at J to 5 bases, leaving 9 bases not matched to a gene. The CDR3 length is 15 residues. The CDR3 coding sequence is TGTGCCAGCAGTGGGGGGACAGTAAGAGAAGATACGCAGTATTTT. Its protein is CASSGGTVREDTQYF.

This chain connects TRBV7-9 to TRBJ1-1; D is perhaps TRBD1 (5 bases). Germline assignment: CDR1 SEHNR and CDR2 FQNEAQ (reference sequence). Deletions cut 8 bases from V and 0 bases from J, with 10 bases between. CDR3 length equals 13 residues. The chain's CDR3 is CASRWGLNTEAFF. The CDR3 nucleotides are TGTGCCAGCCGTTGGGGCTTGAACACTGAAGCTTTCTTT.

The chain is built from TRBV7-9 and TRBJ2-2; weak D call: TRBD2 (6 bases). The V end lost 4 bases, the J end lost 1 base, and 19 bases lay between the germline ends. The CDR3 has 18 amino acids. Germline CDR1 and CDR2: SEHNR and FQNEAQ (reference sequence). In nucleotides, the CDR3 is TGTGCCAGCAGCTCCGCAGGGACTTTTCTAGGGAACACCGGGGAGCTGTTTTTT. This codes for CASSSAGTFLGNTGELFF.

This clone was detected once. The CDR3 region has the DNA TGTGCCACCGTCAATCGGGGTGACGCGAACACCGGGGAGCTGTTTTTT. Translating gives CATVNRGDANTGELFF. J is TRBJ2-2 and V is TRBV19; tentatively, D is TRBD2 (5 bases). Trimming took 10 bases from V and 0 from J, leaving 18 bases between them. Per germline, CDR1 LNHDA and CDR2 SQIVND (reference sequence). This CDR3 has 16 amino acids.

This clone has a single count. The V and J genes are TRBV30 and TRBJ1-1; TRBD1 agrees at 7 bases. The CDR3 consists of 12 residues. With V trimmed by 6 bases and J by 9 bases, 10 bases remained unmatched. From germline, CDR1 is GTSNPN and CDR2 SVGIG (reference sequence). CDR3 residues: CACIRGQPKAFF. The DNA for the CDR3 is TGTGCCTGTATCAGGGGACAGCCGAAAGCTTTCTTT.

The chain is built from TRBV5-4 and TRBJ1-4; 7 bases map to TRBD1. V shed 4 bases and J 4 bases; nucleotides not matched to a gene: 4. CDR1 SGHNT and CDR2 YYREEE come from the germline V gene (reference sequence). The CDR3 is made up of 14 amino acids. The CDR3 DNA reads TGTGCCAGCAGCGCAGACAGGGTTAATGAAAAACTGTTTTTT. It specifies CASSADRVNEKLFF.

The V gene is TRBV11-3, the J gene TRBJ2-2; 7 bases match TRBD2. Germline assignment: CDR1 SGHNT and CDR2 YENEEA. The J segment lost 8 bases and the V segment lost 7 bases, leaving 13 bases of the junction unmatched. This CDR3 is built from 15 residues. CDR3 DNA sequence: TGTGCCAGCATCAGGGACTACCAAATCCCGGGGGAGCTGTTTTTT. Translation: CASIRDYQIPGELFF. Drawing the rest from reference TRBV11-3 and TRBJ2-2, the complete variable domain is EAGVVQSPRYKIIEKKQPVAFWCNPISGHNTLYWYLQNLGQGPELLIRYENEEAVDDSQLPKDRFSAERLKGVDSTLKIQPAELGDSAVYLCASIRDYQIPGELFFGEGSRLTVL.